These T cell receptor beta chains were read from a single sample in a study of cytomegalovirus exposure and HLA in healthy donors. Sequencing used immunoSEQ multiplex PCR; TCRdb keeps in-frame clones, though not all of them. The sample has fewer than 200,000 clones; roughly 71% are singletons. The sequenced sample was PBMCs. The origin of the receptors is a woman in her forties or fifties in good health and CMV-seropositive. Each CDR3 is given with its conserved first and last residue. Each record gives: V gene, J gene, CDR3 protein.

TRBV4-1,TRBJ2-1,CASSRGVGLAENNEQFF
TRBV4-1,TRBJ2-5,CASSHPSGGQETQYF
TRBV19,TRBJ2-7,CASSSWTSGGYEQYF
TRBV7-8,TRBJ2-7,CASSPGRLAGGREQYF
TRBV15,TRBJ1-4,CATSAGSSNEKLFF
TRBV5-5,TRBJ2-5,CASSRSYQETQYF
TRBV10-3,TRBJ1-1,CAISSSTDLNTEAFF
TRBV6-6,TRBJ1-6,CASNPQGGKSPLHF
TRBV19,TRBJ1-2,CASSRDSTKIYGYTF
TRBV9,TRBJ1-1,CASSVQGNTEAFF
TRBV6-5,TRBJ1-2,CASSYSGTGDCGYTF
TRBV5-1,TRBJ2-5,CASSLGQGGETQYF
TRBV6-5,TRBJ2-7,CASSDPGQGGEQYF
TRBV7-2,TRBJ1-6,CASSFLQGNNSPLHF
TRBV5-4,TRBJ2-7,CASSFQRGFSYEQYF
TRBV18,TRBJ2-3,CASSPWTGTSGDTQYF
TRBV6-6,TRBJ1-1,CASSYWEGRMNTEAFF
TRBV27,TRBJ2-1,CASSLYSYNEQFF
TRBV6-5,TRBJ1-2,CASSYFPRGAGGYTF
TRBV30,TRBJ1-1,CAWSVIVNTEAFF
TRBV10-3,TRBJ1-2,CAISVRDYGYTF
TRBV5-1,TRBJ1-4,CASSAGGGGEKLFF
TRBV6-5,TRBJ1-2,CATRTGANYGYTF
TRBV2,TRBJ2-7,CASSTRNYEQYF
TRBV12-5,TRBJ1-1,CASGPTDRGRWTEAFF
TRBV19,TRBJ1-5,CASTRTGDQPQHF
TRBV7-3,TRBJ2-5,CASSPQGAGAWETQYF
TRBV27,TRBJ2-3,CASSRVAGAYTDTQYF
TRBV6-5,TRBJ1-1,CASSYDRGANTEAFF
TRBV2,TRBJ2-5,CAIMEVETQYF
TRBV30,TRBJ1-2,CAWSSTQGATGYTF
TRBV7-9,TRBJ2-5,CASSLASGDGQTQYF
TRBV18,TRBJ1-1,CASSPTGGDTEAFF
TRBV15,-,CATRRDRSSYEQYF
TRBV5-1,TRBJ2-3,CASSLLTPRREDTQYF
TRBV5-6,TRBJ2-2,CASSLRGQGVPGELFF
TRBV6-1,TRBJ2-1,CASSEGGAGGYNEQFF
TRBV7-2,TRBJ2-5,CASAGGPQETQYF
TRBV5-1,TRBJ1-4,CASSLGGLGEKLFF
TRBV4-1,TRBJ1-6,CASSQGVTGAYNSPLHF
TRBV11-2,TRBJ1-2,CASSSPGQRTYGYTF
TRBV4-1,TRBJ1-2,CASSQVGGGGYTF
TRBV5-1,TRBJ2-5,CASSLDSRGETQYF
TRBV9,TRBJ1-3,CASSPWGEGNTIYF
TRBV5-1,TRBJ1-2,CASSLGTWGDYGYTF
TRBV5-4,TRBJ1-3,CASSHQGNGNTIYF
TRBV2,TRBJ1-6,CASSEDQANNSPLHF
TRBV13,TRBJ2-1,CASSSERKAIYNEQFF
TRBV7-2,TRBJ1-6,CASSLRQGNSPLHF
TRBV30,TRBJ1-5,CAWSLVGGNQPQHF
TRBV6-6,TRBJ2-5,CASSQGALQETQYF
TRBV11-2,TRBJ2-5,CASSLGLAVQETQYF
TRBV4-1,TRBJ1-6,CASSQSQGVDSPLHF
TRBV19,TRBJ2-3,CASRGRGGTDTQYF
TRBV5-4,TRBJ2-1,CASTISGGNNEQFF
TRBV27,TRBJ1-1,CASSLSGTAQEAFF
TRBV9,TRBJ2-2,CASSVDPGANTGELFF